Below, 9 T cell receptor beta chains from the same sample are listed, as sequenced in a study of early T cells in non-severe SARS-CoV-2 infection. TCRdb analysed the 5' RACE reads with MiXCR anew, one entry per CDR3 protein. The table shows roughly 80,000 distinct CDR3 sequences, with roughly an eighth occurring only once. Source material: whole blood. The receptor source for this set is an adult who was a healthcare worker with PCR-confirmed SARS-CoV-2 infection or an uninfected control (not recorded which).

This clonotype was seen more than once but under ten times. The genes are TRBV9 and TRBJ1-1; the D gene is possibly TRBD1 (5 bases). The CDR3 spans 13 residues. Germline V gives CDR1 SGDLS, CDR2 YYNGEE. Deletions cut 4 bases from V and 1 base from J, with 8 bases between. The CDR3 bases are TGTGCCAGCAGCTACGGACAGAACACTGAAGCTTTCTTT. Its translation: CASSYGQNTEAFF.

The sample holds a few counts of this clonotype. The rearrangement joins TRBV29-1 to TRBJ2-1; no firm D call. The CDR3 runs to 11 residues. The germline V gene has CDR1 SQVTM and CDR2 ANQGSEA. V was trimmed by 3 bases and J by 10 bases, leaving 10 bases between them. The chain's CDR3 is CSVDRLGEQFF. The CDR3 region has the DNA TGCAGCGTTGATAGGTTGGGGGAGCAGTTCTTC.

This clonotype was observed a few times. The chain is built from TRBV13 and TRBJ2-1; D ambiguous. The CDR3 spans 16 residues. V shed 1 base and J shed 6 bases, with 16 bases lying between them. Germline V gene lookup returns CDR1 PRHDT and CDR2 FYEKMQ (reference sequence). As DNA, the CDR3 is TGTGCCAGCAGCTTAGAGGTGAGCCCAGGAGCCAATGAGCAGTTCTTC. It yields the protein CASSLEVSPGANEQFF.

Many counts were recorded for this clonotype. The CDR3 here is CASSLARKNTGELFF. DNA for the CDR3: TGTGCCAGCAGCTTAGCCCGTAAGAACACCGGGGAGCTGTTTTTT. The gene calls are TRBV7-6 and TRBJ2-2; D unresolved. There are 15 residues in the CDR3. CDR1 and CDR2 (germline): SGHVS, FNYEAQ. Trimming pared 0 bases from V and 1 base from J, leaving 6 bases between.

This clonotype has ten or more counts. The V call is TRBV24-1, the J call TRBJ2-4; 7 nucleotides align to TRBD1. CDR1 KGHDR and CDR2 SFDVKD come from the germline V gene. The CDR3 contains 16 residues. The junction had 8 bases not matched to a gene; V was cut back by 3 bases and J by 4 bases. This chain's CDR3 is CATSDARPGQKNIQYF. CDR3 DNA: TGTGCCACCAGTGATGCCCGCCCGGGACAGAAAAACATTCAGTACTTC.

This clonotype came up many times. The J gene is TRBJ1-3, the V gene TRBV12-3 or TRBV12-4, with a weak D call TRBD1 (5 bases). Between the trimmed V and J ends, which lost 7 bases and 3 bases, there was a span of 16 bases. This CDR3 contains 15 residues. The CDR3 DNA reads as TGTGCCAGCACCGACAGCCCCGGAGTTGGAAACACCATATATTTT. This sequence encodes CASTDSPGVGNTIYF.

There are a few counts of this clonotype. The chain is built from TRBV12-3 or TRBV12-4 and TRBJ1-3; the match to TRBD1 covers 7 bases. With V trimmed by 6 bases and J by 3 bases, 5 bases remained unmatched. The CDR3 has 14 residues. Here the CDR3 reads CASRRQGGGNTIYF. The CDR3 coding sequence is TGTGCCAGCAGACGACAGGGAGGTGGAAACACCATATATTTT.

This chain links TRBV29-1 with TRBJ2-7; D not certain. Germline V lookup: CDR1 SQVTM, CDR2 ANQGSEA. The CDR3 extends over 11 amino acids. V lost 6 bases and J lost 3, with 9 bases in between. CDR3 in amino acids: CSVSEGYEQYF. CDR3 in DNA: TGCAGCGTCTCCGAAGGCTACGAGCAGTACTTC.

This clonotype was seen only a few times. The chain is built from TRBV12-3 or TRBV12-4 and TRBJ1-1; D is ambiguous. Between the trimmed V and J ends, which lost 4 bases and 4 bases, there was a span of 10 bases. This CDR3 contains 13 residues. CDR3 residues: CASSSQDTTEAFF. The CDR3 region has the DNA TGTGCCAGCAGTTCCCAAGACACCACTGAAGCTTTCTTT.